The subject of this entry is one T cell receptor (beta chain). Antigen specificity is unknown. This record comes from a study of beta chain features in type 1 diabetes. Findings and caveats of the study: For patients, the naive, central memory and Treg TCRB repertoires appeared more alike than for healthy donors. Shorter TCRB CDR3s, moderately but significantly so, were found in Type 1 diabetes patients in all four CD4+ subsets.

Germline V gene data show CDR1 as LNHNV and CDR2 as YYDKDF (reference sequence). V was clipped by 7 bases and J by 4 bases, with 12 bases between them. This CDR3 has 13 amino acids. cDNA synthesis used the whole RNA isolate, giving expressed TCRB sequences. Sequencing used immunoSEQ multiplex PCR; TCRdb keeps in-frame clones, though not all of them. The sample records 640,000 or so clones, around 15% being singletons. The sequencing sample was made of naive CD4+ T cells from blood. This TCR came from a man in his late teens or twenties with type 1 diabetes. The chain couples TRBV15 to TRBJ2-3; D call uncertain. The CDR3 region is CATKPSAPDTQYF. CDR3 nucleotide sequence: TGTGCCACCAAACCCTCAGCACCAGATACGCAGTATTTT. The complete variable domain, with remaining parts taken from reference TRBV15 and TRBJ2-3, reads DAMVIQNPRYQVTQFGKPVTLSCSQTLNHNVMYWYQQKSSQAPKLLFHYYDKDFNNEADTPDNFQSRRPNTSFCFLDIRSPGLGDTAMYLCATKPSAPDTQYFGPGTRLTVL.